The clone carrying this T cell receptor beta chain was detected many times. The CDR3 sequence is 13 residues long. V dropped 7 bases and J dropped 4 bases, with 15 bases sitting between them. In germline, CDR1 is SQVTM, CDR2 ANQGSEA. As it was prepared, the TCRbeta library received unique molecular identifiers. TCRdb reprocessed the PCR reads via MiXCR and lists one record per CDR3 protein. The sample consists of hundreds of thousands of distinct CDR3 sequences, around 17% of them appearing once. The entry originates in a study of T-cell reconstitution after alpha-beta-depleted transplantation in children.

V gene TRBV29-1 combines with J gene TRBJ2-3; a possible D gene is TRBD1 (5 bases). This clonotype was sampled from a human donor who donated a stem cell graft to a child with acute myeloid leukemia. The sequences come from PBMCs from the stem cell graft donor, collected from the stem cell graft. CDR3 residues: CSATRVEADTQYF. The CDR3 DNA reads TGCAGCGCCACCAGGGTCGAAGCAGATACGCAGTATTTT.